A single sample is the source of the 16 T cell receptor beta chains below, sequenced in a study of cytomegalovirus exposure and HLA in healthy donors. The PCR ran on 60 Vbeta and 13 Jbeta primers. Assay: immunoSEQ multiplex PCR; the TCRdb copy retains only in-frame clones and omits some. The table lists about 160,000 clones, less than 90% of them singletons, with about 0.4% in the top ten. Material: PBMCs. These receptors all stem from a boy aged 2 to 10 in good health and CMV-seronegative.

V gene TRBV6-6 combines with J gene TRBJ1-1; 7 positions match TRBD1. The CDR3 has 16 residues. J gave up 0 bases and V 5 bases, and 9 bases lay outside the gene matches. CDR1 is MNHNY and CDR2 is SVGAGI in the germline V gene (reference sequence). The CDR3: CASSTRTGTMNTEAFF. The CDR3 nucleotides read TGTGCCAGCAGTACTCGGACAGGAACTATGAACACTGAAGCTTTCTTT.

The V call is TRBV11-2, the J call TRBJ2-5, with D possibly TRBD1 on 5 matching bases. V was cut by 8 bases and J by 2 bases, with 15 bases left in between. This CDR3 is 14 amino acids long. Germline assignment: CDR1 SGHAT and CDR2 FQNNGV. CDR3 sequence: CASQLGLSQETQYF. CDR3 nucleotide sequence: TGTGCCAGCCAACTGGGGCTTTCACAAGAGACCCAGTACTTC.

The table lists this clone with a few counts. J is TRBJ2-7 and V is TRBV30; possibly TRBD1 for D (6 bases). V was clipped by 3 bases and J by 3 bases, with 18 bases between them. The CDR3 runs 15 residues. Germline CDR1 GTSNPN, CDR2 SVGIG (reference sequence). The CDR3 sequence: CAWSPLSSRGYEQYF. The CDR3 DNA reads TGTGCCTGGAGCCCCCTTTCATCCAGGGGCTACGAGCAGTACTTC.

The genes are TRBV18 and TRBJ2-1; tentatively, D is TRBD2 (5 bases). Trimming left V 3 bases short and J 15 bases short, with 15 bases between. Germline loops: CDR1 KGHSH, CDR2 LQKENI. This CDR3 comprises 12 residues. DNA of the CDR3: TGTGCCAGCTCACCTCGTGGTGGGAGTCTGTTCTTC. Translated, it gives CASSPRGGSLFF.

V gene TRBV29-1 combines with J gene TRBJ1-2; TRBD1 is a possible D gene (5 bases). With 7 bases removed from V and 3 bases from J, the gap between germline ends came to 15 bases. The CDR3 contains 13 residues. Per the germline V gene, CDR1 is SQVTM and CDR2 is ANQGSEA. The CDR3 nucleotides are TGCAGCGCCGGACATGGAAACGACTATGGCTACACCTTC. Its translation is CSAGHGNDYGYTF.

V and J are TRBV15 and TRBJ1-1; no firm D call. The V gene lost 0 bases and the J gene lost 1 base, with 9 bases spanning the gap. Germline V lookup: CDR1 LNHNV, CDR2 YYDKDF (reference sequence). This CDR3 has 15 amino acids. The DNA for the CDR3 is TGTGCCACCAGCAGAGACTGGGCCTCGAACACTGAAGCTTTCTTT. Amino acid sequence: CATSRDWASNTEAFF. The variable domain in full, completed from reference TRBV15 and TRBJ1-1, reads DAMVIQNPRYQVTQFGKPVTLSCSQTLNHNVMYWYQQKSSQAPKLLFHYYDKDFNNEADTPDNFQSRRPNTSFCFLDIRSPGLGDTAMYLCATSRDWASNTEAFFGQGTRLTVV.

This chain connects TRBV5-1 to TRBJ1-1, with D perhaps TRBD1 (6 bases). Trimming took off 4 bases at V and 1 base at J, with 17 bases between the two ends. CDR3 length equals 16 residues. Germline CDR1 SGHRS, CDR2 YFSETQ. Here the CDR3 DNA reads TGCGCCAGCAGCGGAACCGGGACACCCTCGAACACTGAAGCTTTCTTT. Protein sequence: CASSGTGTPSNTEAFF. Drawing the rest from reference TRBV5-1 and TRBJ1-1, the complete variable domain is KAGVTQTPRYLIKTRGQQVTLSCSPISGHRSVSWYQQTPGQGLQFLFEYFSETQRNKGNFPGRFSGRQFSNSRSEMNVSTLELGDSALYLCASSGTGTPSNTEAFFGQGTRLTVV.

The chain carries TRBV6-1 and TRBJ2-1; D may be TRBD1 (6 bases). Trimming stripped 0 bases from V and 7 bases from J, with 13 bases between. CDR3 length: 15 residues. CDR1 is MNHNS, CDR2 SASEGT, per germline. The DNA of the CDR3 is TGTGCCAGCAGTGAAGCGGGACCCGGGACAAATGAGCAGTTCTTC. Protein: CASSEAGPGTNEQFF.

The genes are TRBV5-1 and TRBJ2-1, with TRBD2 matching 10 bases. This CDR3 region has 16 residues. J lost 8 bases, V lost 0 bases, and 8 bases had no gene match. The germline gives CDR1 SGHRS, CDR2 YFSETQ. The CDR3 nucleotides are TGCGCCAGCAGCTTGGCCGAACTAGCGGGAATGGATGAGCAGTTCTTC. It encodes CASSLAELAGMDEQFF.

The chain links TRBV27 to TRBJ2-1; 8 bases agree with TRBD2. Germline loops: CDR1 MNHEY, CDR2 SMNVEV (reference sequence). The ends lost 6 bases at V and 4 bases at J; junction bases unmatched: 5. The CDR3 is made up of 14 amino acids. The CDR3 nucleotides are TGTGCCAGCAGCCTAGCGGGTGTATACAATGAGCAGTTCTTC. This codes for CASSLAGVYNEQFF.

In this sample, this clone turned up a few times. The chain links TRBV10-1 to TRBJ1-5, with a weak D call TRBD1 (5 bases). V lost 9 bases and J 2 bases, leaving 11 bases between the germline ends. This CDR3 comprises 13 residues. Germline lookup yields CDR1 WNHNN and CDR2 SYGVQD (reference sequence). CDR3 sequence reads: CASGTGGNQPQHF. The CDR3 nucleotides are TGCGCCAGTGGGACGGGAGGCAATCAGCCCCAGCATTTT.

The chain couples TRBV19 to TRBJ2-7; 8 bases line up with TRBD2. V dropped 3 bases and J dropped 2; count of bases not matched to a gene: 3. From germline, CDR1 is LNHDA and CDR2 SQIVND (reference sequence). The CDR3 loop spans 14 amino acids. The CDR3 region has the DNA TGTGCCAGTAGTATGCGGGGGGACACCTACGAGCAGTACTTC. Translated: CASSMRGDTYEQYF.

As for this clone: Because the CDR3 is missing its conserved closing phenylalanine or tryptophan, this is likely a read error. The CDR3 spells CASSFTGGLNTEAFV. Written as DNA, the CDR3 is TGTGCCAGCAGCTTCACAGGGGGCCTGAACACTGAAGCTTTCGTT. This chain uses TRBV7-9 with TRBJ1-1, with 9 bases that match TRBD1. CDR3 length equals 15 residues. Per germline, CDR1 SEHNR and CDR2 FQNEAQ (reference sequence). The V gene end was trimmed by 3 bases and the J gene end by 0 bases; junction bases not matched to a gene: 2.

The rearrangement joins TRBV6-5 to TRBJ2-7, with 9 bases fitting TRBD1. In germline, CDR1 is MNHEY, CDR2 SVGAGI. The CDR3 is made up of 16 amino acids. The V and J ends lost 3 bases and 2 bases, in that order; junction bases with no gene match: 8. The CDR3 nucleotides are TGTGCCAGCAGTTATTGGGACGGGACAGGGCCCTACGAGCAGTACTTC. Encoded protein: CASSYWDGTGPYEQYF.

J is TRBJ2-1 and V is TRBV19; D is uncertain. From germline, CDR1 is LNHDA and CDR2 SQIVND (reference sequence). Trimming took 2 bases from V and 4 from J, leaving 12 bases between them. The CDR3 runs 15 residues. The CDR3, as DNA: TGTGCCAGTAGTATAACCGGGTCGGGTTACAATGAGCAGTTCTTC. This codes for CASSITGSGYNEQFF. The full variable domain, with the rest looked up from reference TRBV19 and TRBJ2-1, is DGGITQSPKYLFRKEGQNVTLSCEQNLNHDAMYWYRQDPGQGLRLIYYSQIVNDFQKGDIAEGYSVSREKKESFPLTVTSAQKNPTAFYLCASSITGSGYNEQFFGPGTRLTVL.

This clone was recorded once. This sequence joins TRBV5-4 and TRBJ2-5, with 9 bases fitting TRBD1. The CDR3 is 15 amino acids. The V segment lost 4 bases and the J segment 4 bases; nucleotides outside the gene matches: 8. In germline, CDR1 is SGHNT, CDR2 YYREEE (reference sequence). CDR3 residues: CASSRGTGGRETQYF. In DNA form, the CDR3 reads TGTGCCAGCAGCCGCGGTACAGGGGGCAGAGAGACCCAGTACTTC.